The 14 T cell receptor beta chains presented below share a single source sample, sequenced in a study of monozygotic twins with inflammatory bowel disease. Each CDR3 protein gets one entry in TCRdb, which reprocessed the 5' RACE reads and gives no DNA. The ten most abundant clones cover 2% to 3% of a sample with around 380,000 distinct CDR3 sequences. Sequencing input: blood. These receptor sequences come from a human donor with ulcerative colitis or Crohn's disease, or a healthy co-twin of an affected twin (not recorded which).

This sequence joins TRBV11-2 and TRBJ1-2. This CDR3 region has 14 residues. CDR1 SGHAT and CDR2 FQNNGV come from the germline V gene. CDR3 sequence: CASSFHGPNYGYTF.

This rearrangement joins TRBV4-1 to TRBJ2-1; the D call of TRBD2 rests on TCRdb alone, since no DNA is present to check it. Germline V lookup: CDR1 MGHRA, CDR2 YSYEKL. The CDR3 loop spans 15 amino acids. CDR3 amino acids: CASSPTRGGGNEQFF.

The chain uses TRBV5-6 and TRBJ1-1; no DNA is available, so the TRBD1 call from TCRdb remains unchecked. Germline lookup yields CDR1 SGHDT and CDR2 YYEEEE. The CDR3 runs 16 residues. Here the CDR3 reads CASSFGTGGRSAEAFF.

CDR3 sequence: CASSFAQWVNGYTF. V and J are TRBV28 and TRBJ1-2; TCRdb's assignment of TRBD1 cannot be checked, as there is no DNA. The CDR3 contains 14 residues. CDR1 is MDHEN and CDR2 is SYDVKM in the germline V gene.

The chain is built from TRBV29-1 and TRBJ2-3; the D call from TCRdb, TRBD2, cannot be confirmed without DNA. Germline V gene data show CDR1 as SQVTM and CDR2 as ANQGSEA. The CDR3 totals 15 residues. CDR3 sequence reads: CSVGTYTGLTDTQYF.

The V and J genes are TRBV6-1 and TRBJ2-4; TCRdb returns TRBD1, unconfirmable since there is no DNA. The CDR3 is made up of 18 amino acids. Germline V CDR1 and CDR2: MNHNS, SASEGT. The CDR3 spells CASSDRLPGQGKENIQYF.

The CDR3: CSAQKTNYGYTF. The chain has TRBV20-1 and TRBJ1-2. Germline V gene data show CDR1 as DFQATT and CDR2 as SNEGSKA (reference sequence). This CDR3 spans 12 amino acids.

The rearrangement links TRBV20-1 to TRBJ2-1; TCRdb's D call, TRBD2, is unchecked because there is no DNA. CDR1 DFQATT and CDR2 SNEGSKA come from the germline V gene (reference sequence). This CDR3 has 15 amino acids. The CDR3 region is CSARMGPTLTNEQFF.

This rearrangement joins TRBV12-3 or TRBV12-4 to TRBJ1-5; TCRdb calls TRBD1, which cannot be checked without DNA. CDR3 length: 13 residues. CDR3 loop: CASSQGAYQPQHF.

This chain uses TRBV20-1 with TRBJ1-6; TCRdb gives TRBD1 as the D gene, but with no DNA this cannot be confirmed. Per the germline V gene, CDR1 is DFQATT and CDR2 is SNEGSKA (reference sequence). The CDR3 contains 11 residues. CDR3: CSASPGSPLHF.

This rearrangement joins TRBV25-1 to TRBJ1-2. The CDR3 length is 14 residues. Germline CDR1 MGHDK, CDR2 SYGVNS. The CDR3 sequence is CASSEYGLNYGYTF.

This chain links TRBV7-9 with TRBJ1-1. This CDR3 spans 12 amino acids. The germline gives CDR1 SEHNR, CDR2 FQNEAQ (reference sequence). CDR3 sequence reads: CASSVPNTEAFF.

This chain links TRBV3-1 with TRBJ1-6. Germline V CDR1 and CDR2: LGHDT, YNNKEL (reference sequence). This CDR3 is built from 15 residues. CDR3 amino acids: CASSQVSPANSPLHF.

This chain uses TRBV5-1 with TRBJ1-2; TCRdb's D gene call, TRBD1, goes unchecked for lack of DNA. Germline assignment: CDR1 SGHRS and CDR2 YFSETQ. CDR3 length equals 16 residues. The CDR3 is CASSSPGQEAAYGYTF.